The sequence of this T cell receptor (beta chain) was determined in a study of human T cells and chemical hapten exposure. On the study more broadly: There were weekly diphenylcyclopropenone doses to the scalp for patients throughout the approximately 24-week study. Study outcomes and limitations: It was expanded TCRs that formed significantly more large CDR3 similarity clusters than controls did. DPC sensitization left the count of TCRs above 1 in 1000 unchanged.

V lost 6 bases and J 10 bases, leaving 19 bases between the germline ends. CDR3 size: 14 residues. The germline V gene has CDR1 MNHEY and CDR2 SVGAGI. The time point was: pre-sensitization, week 0. Treatment described: therapeutic diphenylcyclopropenone sensitization with weekly scalp DPC. From the RACE reads, TCRdb called clonotypes with MiXCR, one entry per CDR3 protein. The sample carries roughly 380,000 distinct CDR3 sequences, 5.1% recorded once. In its sample, this clonotype was seen many times. Its antigen is not known. This receptor was obtained from a woman between 45 and 60 years old with alopecia areata. Some clones in this sample may be carry-over from other donors' samples. Sequences were derived from whole blood, sampled in connection with sensitization to the hapten diphenylcyclopropenone (DPC). The chain uses TRBV6-5 and TRBJ2-1; D possibly corresponds to TRBD1 (6 bases). The CDR3 region is CASRGTLYREEQFF. The CDR3 region has the DNA TGTGCCAGCAGGGGGACACTGTACCGTGAGGAGCAGTTCTTC.